The rows below give T cell receptor beta chains drawn from one sample of a study of blood T cell repertoires in COVID-19. The protocol was immunoSEQ multiplex PCR, while the TCRdb copy is restricted to in-frame clones and leaves out a portion. The repertoire has some 200,000 clones, 83% of them found once; the top ten carry around 1.3%. The source material was peripheral blood. These receptors came from a woman aged 25-40 years with COVID-19, enrolled during active disease. Both conserved end residues are part of each CDR3. The D gene is left open where the match is weak. Clone size is stated in some rows and not others, as once, few, many or a class when expanded.

clone size	V gene	J gene	D gene	CDR3 protein	CDR3 DNA
.	TRBV9	TRBJ1-4	.	CASSPFLSTNEKLFF	TGTGCCAGCAGCCCCTTTCTTTCGACTAATGAAAAACTGTTTTTT
.	TRBV5-1	TRBJ2-5	TRBD2	CASSGIKGTSGRSETQYF	TGCGCCAGCAGCGGGATTAAGGGGACTAGCGGGAGATCAGAGACCCAGTACTTC
few	TRBV6-2/TRBV6-3	TRBJ2-1	TRBD1	CASSQTGGWYNEQFF	TGTGCCAGCAGTCAAACAGGGGGTTGGTACAATGAGCAGTTCTTC
.	TRBV7-6	TRBJ2-5	.	CASSLFRGQETQYF	TGTGCCAGCAGCTTATTCCGGGGCCAAGAGACCCAGTACTTC
once	TRBV2	TRBJ1-2	.	CASSDGFYGYTF	TGTGCCAGCAGTGACGGGTTCTATGGCTACACCTTC
.	TRBV28	TRBJ2-1	.	CASSFQGNEQFF	TGTGCCAGCAGTTTCCAGGGCAATGAGCAGTTCTTC
once	TRBV5-4	TRBJ2-7	.	CASSLGGYEQYF	TGTGCCAGCAGCCTGGGAGGATACGAGCAGTACTTC
.	TRBV20-1	TRBJ1-2	TRBD1	CSSRQGDGYTF	TGCAGTTCCCGACAGGGGGATGGCTACACCTTC
.	TRBV5-6	TRBJ2-2	.	CASSLPGDTGELFF	TGTGCCAGCAGCTTGCCTGGAGACACCGGGGAGCTGTTTTTT
.	TRBV9	TRBJ2-5	.	CASSVEQGIWETQYF	TGTGCCAGCAGCGTAGAGCAGGGGATTTGGGAGACCCAGTACTTC
.	TRBV7-2	TRBJ2-1	TRBD2	CASRSWAGTSSYNEQFF	TGTGCCAGCAGATCATGGGCCGGGACTAGCAGTTACAATGAGCAGTTCTTC
.	TRBV28	TRBJ2-7	.	CASSNPGGQYEQYF	TGTGCCAGCAGCAACCCTGGGGGCCAGTACGAGCAGTACTTC
.	TRBV9	TRBJ2-2	TRBD1	CASSVGWTGIPGELFF	TGTGCCAGCAGCGTAGGGTGGACAGGGATTCCCGGGGAGCTGTTTTTT
.	TRBV11-2	TRBJ1-4	.	CASSPGGVREKLFF	TGTGCCAGCAGCCCCGGGGGGGTAAGGGAAAAACTGTTTTTT
.	TRBV2	TRBJ1-6	.	CASSVPGSTGGSYNSPLHF	TGTGCCAGCAGTGTCCCCGGGTCGACGGGAGGCTCCTATAATTCACCCCTCCACTTT
.	TRBV7-9	TRBJ1-4	.	CASSLQGQNEKLFF	TGTGCCAGCAGCTTGCAGGGTCAAAATGAAAAACTGTTTTTT
.	TRBV18	TRBJ1-2	TRBD1	CASTPRGIGHGYTF	TGTGCCAGCACACCCAGGGGGATTGGGCATGGCTACACCTTC
.	TRBV29-1	TRBJ1-3	TRBD1	CSATGGSGNTIYF	TGCAGCGCTACAGGGGGCTCTGGAAACACCATATATTTT
few	TRBV11-1	TRBJ2-7	TRBD1	CASSLRQGSHLVEQYF	TGTGCCAGCAGCCTCCGACAGGGGTCTCACCTCGTCGAGCAGTACTTC
.	TRBV20-1	TRBJ2-7	TRBD2	CSGSGSGEQYF	TGCAGTGGTAGCGGGAGCGGCGAGCAGTACTTC
.	TRBV7-9	TRBJ2-3	TRBD2	CASSLAGLAGGLDTQYF	TGTGCCAGCAGCTTAGCCGGGCTAGCGGGAGGTTTAGATACGCAGTATTTT
once	TRBV7-2	TRBJ2-5	TRBD2	CASSLVASGRALETQYF	TGTGCCAGCAGCTTAGTGGCTAGCGGGAGGGCCTTGGAGACCCAGTACTTC
once	TRBV6-4	TRBJ1-1	.	CASSAQGSGSTEAFF	TGTGCCAGCAGTGCGCAGGGTAGCGGTAGCACTGAAGCTTTCTTT
.	TRBV11-3	TRBJ2-2	.	CASSPNTGELFF	TGTGCCAGCAGCCCCAATACCGGGGAGCTGTTTTTT
.	TRBV10-3	TRBJ2-1	.	CAASPDFSYNEQFF	TGTGCCGCTTCTCCTGACTTCTCCTACAATGAGCAGTTCTTC
.	TRBV5-1	TRBJ2-3	TRBD2	CASSPLAGGTDTQYF	TGCGCCAGCAGCCCCCTAGCGGGAGGCACAGATACGCAGTATTTT
few	TRBV27	TRBJ1-2	TRBD1	CASSGTAGYGYTF	TGTGCCAGCAGCGGGACAGCAGGTTATGGCTACACCTTC
.	TRBV27	TRBJ2-7	.	CASSLFPGNFYEQYF	TGTGCCAGCAGTTTATTTCCAGGGAACTTCTACGAGCAGTACTTC
few	TRBV5-6	TRBJ2-7	TRBD1	CASSLPGQGSYEQYF	TGTGCCAGCAGCTTACCAGGACAGGGATCTTACGAGCAGTACTTC
.	TRBV6-1	TRBJ1-1	.	CASSEPPPPRITEAFF	TGTGCCAGCAGTGAACCACCGCCTCCGAGAATCACTGAAGCTTTCTTT
once	TRBV6-5	TRBJ2-1	TRBD2	CASSSSLAGALVEQFF	TGTGCCAGCAGTTCCTCCCTAGCGGGGGCCTTGGTTGAGCAGTTCTTC
.	TRBV6-2/TRBV6-3	TRBJ2-3	TRBD2	CASSYAGRTSGSTDTQYF	TGTGCCAGCAGTTACGCCGGACGGACTAGCGGGAGCACAGATACGCAGTATTTT
.	TRBV7-6	TRBJ1-3	TRBD1	CASSGWAGGRGNTIYF	TGTGCCAGCAGCGGCTGGGCAGGGGGGCGTGGAAACACCATATATTTT
.	TRBV14	TRBJ1-1	TRBD1	CASSQGFARGQTEAFF	TGTGCCAGCAGCCAAGGGTTCGCCCGGGGACAGACTGAAGCTTTCTTT
.	TRBV2	TRBJ2-5	TRBD2	CASSGSGLAGGETQYF	TGTGCCAGCAGTGGGAGTGGACTAGCGGGGGGTGAGACCCAGTACTTC
.	TRBV5-1	TRBJ1-2	.	CASSFDRSGYTF	TGCGCCAGCAGCTTCGACAGGTCTGGCTACACCTTC
.	TRBV5-5	TRBJ2-3	TRBD2	CASSLELRERTDTQYF	TGTGCCAGCAGCTTGGAATTGCGGGAGAGGACAGATACGCAGTATTTT
.	TRBV9	TRBJ1-4	TRBD1	CASSVAGTGTEKLFF	TGTGCCAGCAGCGTAGCAGGGACAGGGACTGAAAAACTGTTTTTT
.	TRBV19	TRBJ2-1	.	CASSAQGRSSYNEQFF	TGTGCCAGTAGTGCACAGGGCAGGAGCTCCTACAATGAGCAGTTCTTC
.	TRBV2	TRBJ2-7	TRBD2	CASRLAGGLEQYF	TGTGCCAGCAGACTAGCGGGGGGGCTCGAGCAGTACTTC
.	TRBV7-3	TRBJ1-2	.	CASSFVRESGYTF	TGTGCCAGCAGCTTTGTCAGGGAAAGCGGCTACACCTTC
.	TRBV9	TRBJ2-1	.	CASSVTGSSYNEQFF	TGTGCCAGCAGCGTAACAGGGAGCTCCTACAATGAGCAGTTCTTC
.	TRBV30	TRBJ1-5	.	CAWREAGEGQPQHF	TGTGCCTGGAGGGAAGCAGGGGAGGGTCAGCCCCAGCATTTT
once	TRBV27	TRBJ2-1	TRBD1	CASNRALGTAPHNEQFF	TGTGCCAGCAATCGGGCCCTGGGGACAGCCCCTCACAATGAGCAGTTCTTC
.	TRBV11-2	TRBJ2-1	TRBD2	CASSLGPGLASNEQFF	TGTGCCAGCAGCTTAGGGCCGGGACTAGCGTCCAATGAGCAGTTCTTC
.	TRBV24-1	TRBJ1-2	.	CATSDEGSGDYGYTF	TGTGCCACCAGTGACGAGGGTTCTGGCGACTATGGCTACACCTTC
.	TRBV6-2/TRBV6-3	TRBJ2-7	.	CASSYGGRNRGEQYF	TGTGCCAGCAGTTACGGAGGTAGGAATCGAGGGGAGCAGTACTTC
.	TRBV6-5	TRBJ1-1	.	CASSLAGETEAFF	TGTGCCAGCAGTCTAGCAGGGGAAACTGAAGCTTTCTTT
.	TRBV5-4	TRBJ1-4	TRBD1	CASSPGQGGTTNEKLFF	TGTGCCAGCAGCCCGGGACAGGGCGGGACTACTAATGAAAAACTGTTTTTT
.	TRBV18	TRBJ1-5	.	CASSPSGSNQPQHF	TGTGCCAGCTCCCCCTCCGGGAGCAATCAGCCCCAGCATTTT
.	TRBV10-3	TRBJ2-6	TRBD1	CAIRRDRASSGANVLTF	TGTGCCATCAGGAGGGACAGGGCCAGCTCTGGGGCCAACGTCCTGACTTTC
.	TRBV2	TRBJ2-7	.	CASSASPNPTQQYF	TGTGCCAGCAGTGCCTCCCCTAACCCTACTCAGCAGTACTTC
.	TRBV3-1/TRBV3-2	TRBJ1-2	.	CASSQGSRDGGYTF	TGTGCCAGCAGCCAAGGATCTCGGGATGGTGGCTACACCTTC
.	TRBV18	TRBJ1-5	.	CASSPGTGNNQPQHF	TGTGCCAGCTCGCCAGGTACAGGGAACAATCAGCCCCAGCATTTT
.	TRBV13	TRBJ2-1	TRBD2	CASNRGGRVDNEQFF	TGTGCCAGCAACCGGGGGGGCCGAGTTGACAATGAGCAGTTCTTC
.	TRBV2	TRBJ1-2	.	CASKRDYGYTF	TGTGCCAGCAAGAGGGACTATGGCTACACCTTC
few	TRBV7-8	TRBJ1-5	.	CASSSQGFQPQHF	TGTGCCAGCAGCTCACAGGGTTTTCAGCCCCAGCATTTT